A single sample is the source of the 15 T cell receptor beta chains below, sequenced in a study of blood T cell repertoires in COVID-19. Profiling relied on immunoSEQ multiplex PCR, and the TCRdb table lists in-frame clones only, not all of them. The sample holds some 90,000 clones, around nine tenths seen once. Material for sequencing was peripheral blood. The receptors were gathered from a woman in her sixties with COVID-19, enrolled during active disease.

This clone turned up a few times. This sequence joins TRBV4-1 and TRBJ1-1; TRBD1 matches at 9 bases. This CDR3 spans 13 amino acids. J lost 8 bases, V lost 4 bases, and 5 bases had no gene match. CDR1 is MGHRA and CDR2 is YSYEKL in the germline V gene. The chain's CDR3 is CASSLRTGDEAFF. Written as DNA, the CDR3 is TGCGCCAGCAGCCTCCGGACAGGGGACGAAGCTTTCTTT.

CDR3 DNA sequence: TGCGCCAGCAGCCCTGGCGGGGTTGTCTACGAGCAGTACTTC. It translates to CASSPGGVVYEQYF. The chain has TRBV5-1 and TRBJ2-7; D is perhaps TRBD2 (6 bases). Per the germline V gene, CDR1 is SGHRS and CDR2 is YFSETQ. CDR3 length equals 14 residues. Trimming took 4 bases from V and 3 from J, leaving 14 bases between them.

The chain links TRBV5-6 to TRBJ2-6, with D unclear. The V gene lost 4 bases and the J gene lost 1 base, with 6 bases spanning the gap. The germline CDR1 and CDR2 sequences are SGHDT and YYEEEE. The CDR3 has 14 residues. CDR3 region: CASSPLSGANVLTF. CDR3 DNA: TGTGCCAGCAGCCCCTTATCTGGGGCCAACGTCCTGACTTTC.

This clone was seen only once. The J gene is TRBJ1-4, the V gene TRBV7-2; TRBD1 is a possible D gene (5 bases). The V end was cut by 5 bases, the J end by 9 bases, with 19 bases between. This CDR3 region has 15 residues. Germline V gene data show CDR1 as SGHTA and CDR2 as FQGNSA. The CDR3 region is CASSPQGSPNQKLFF. In nucleotides, the CDR3 is TGTGCCAGCAGCCCCCAGGGTTCCCCCAATCAAAAACTGTTTTTT.

The CDR3 region is CASSRGCYNEQFF. The CDR3, as DNA: TGTGCCAGCAGCCGTGGCTGCTACAATGAGCAGTTCTTC. The V call is TRBV7-4, the J call TRBJ2-1; D is ambiguous. Germline CDR1 is SGHVT and CDR2 is SQSDAQ. CDR3 length: 13 amino acids. Between the trimmed V and J ends, which lost 5 bases and 3 bases, there was a span of 8 bases.

The CDR3: CASSPSGQTNIQYF. DNA for the CDR3: TGTGCCAGCAGTCCCTCCGGACAGACGAACATTCAGTACTTC. This sequence joins TRBV27 and TRBJ2-4; possibly TRBD1 for D (6 bases). Per germline, CDR1 MNHEY and CDR2 SMNVEV (reference sequence). This CDR3 comprises 14 residues. V lost 5 bases and J lost 7, with 15 bases in between.

This clone was counted once. This rearrangement joins TRBV5-1 to TRBJ1-2; 9 bases map to TRBD1. The length of the CDR3 is 15 residues. Unmatched junction bases numbered 12, after V lost 4 bases and J lost 8 bases. The germline CDR1 and CDR2 sequences are SGHRS and YFSETQ. The CDR3 spells CASSLTGQGFYGYTF. The CDR3 DNA reads TGCGCCAGCAGCCTTACGGGACAGGGTTTCTACGGCTACACCTTC.

V and J are TRBV5-6 and TRBJ1-4, with 11 positions matching TRBD1. The CDR3 has 15 residues. V was clipped by 0 bases and J by 6 bases; unmatched bases: 1. Germline values: CDR1 SGHDT, CDR2 YYEEEE. The CDR3 sequence: CASSLVGQGDEKLFF. Written as DNA, the CDR3 is TGTGCCAGCAGCTTGGTGGGACAGGGGGATGAAAAACTGTTTTTT. Full variable domain (remainder filled in from reference TRBV5-6 and TRBJ1-4): DAGVTQSPTHLIKTRGQQVTLRCSPKSGHDTVSWYQQALGQGPQFIFQYYEEEERQRGNFPDRFSGHQFPNYSSELNVNALLLGDSALYLCASSLVGQGDEKLFFGSGTQLSVL.

The chain links TRBV14 to TRBJ1-2, with D uncertain. Per the germline V gene, CDR1 is SGHDN and CDR2 is FVKESK. Trimming removed 4 bases from V and 4 bases from J, with 16 bases in between. This CDR3 has 15 amino acids. The CDR3 spells CASSPRPEVFYGYTF. The CDR3 DNA follows: TGTGCCAGCAGCCCGAGACCTGAGGTATTCTATGGCTACACCTTC.

This sequence joins TRBV11-2 and TRBJ1-1; D is ambiguous. Trimming cost V 2 bases and J 0 bases, with 10 bases left between them. Germline V gives CDR1 SGHAT, CDR2 FQNNGV. The CDR3 totals 15 residues. CDR3 sequence reads: CASSLRPTVNTEAFF. In DNA form, the CDR3 reads TGTGCCAGCAGCTTACGCCCTACAGTGAACACTGAAGCTTTCTTT.

The chain's CDR3 is CASRGGTDQPQHF. The CDR3 coding sequence is TGTGCCAGCAGGGGGGGTACCGATCAGCCCCAGCATTTT. The gene calls are TRBV12-3 or TRBV12-4 and TRBJ1-5; D is possibly TRBD1 (5 bases). The CDR3 extends over 13 amino acids. Trimming took 6 bases from V and 5 from J, leaving 11 bases between them.

The chain couples TRBV2 to TRBJ1-1; perhaps TRBD1 as D (5 bases). Trimming took off 6 bases at V and 10 bases at J, with 18 bases between the two ends. This CDR3 contains 13 residues. CDR1 is SNHLY and CDR2 is FYNNEI in the germline V gene. The CDR3 DNA is TGTGCCAGCAGCCTACAAGGAGGGGCAGTAGCTTTCTTT. It codes for CASSLQGGAVAFF.

The chain links TRBV19 to TRBJ1-2; the match to TRBD1 covers 12 bases. V was pared by 9 bases and J by 4 bases, with 15 bases of the junction left unmatched. CDR1 is LNHDA, CDR2 SQIVND, per germline (reference sequence). The CDR3 is made up of 17 amino acids. The CDR3 sequence is CASMTWDRGRMGYGYTF. CDR3 bases: TGTGCCAGCATGACTTGGGACAGGGGGCGCATGGGCTATGGCTACACCTTC.

The chain has TRBV6-5 and TRBJ1-6, with D possibly being TRBD1 (6 bases). The CDR3 has 14 amino acids. From germline, CDR1 is MNHEY and CDR2 SVGAGI. Trimming pared 6 bases from V and 4 bases from J, leaving 10 bases between. In nucleotides, the CDR3 is TGTGCCAGCAGGACCGGACAGTATAATTCACCCCTCCACTTT. Amino acids: CASRTGQYNSPLHF.

The chain couples TRBV7-3 to TRBJ1-2, with TRBD1 identical over 7 bases. V was pared by 0 bases and J by 4 bases, with 5 bases of the junction left unmatched. The CDR3 has 15 residues. CDR1 and CDR2 from the germline V gene are SGHTA and FQGTGA. CDR3 coding DNA: TGTGCCAGCAGCTTAACGGCGACAGGGCCCTATGGCTACACCTTC. It is translated as CASSLTATGPYGYTF.